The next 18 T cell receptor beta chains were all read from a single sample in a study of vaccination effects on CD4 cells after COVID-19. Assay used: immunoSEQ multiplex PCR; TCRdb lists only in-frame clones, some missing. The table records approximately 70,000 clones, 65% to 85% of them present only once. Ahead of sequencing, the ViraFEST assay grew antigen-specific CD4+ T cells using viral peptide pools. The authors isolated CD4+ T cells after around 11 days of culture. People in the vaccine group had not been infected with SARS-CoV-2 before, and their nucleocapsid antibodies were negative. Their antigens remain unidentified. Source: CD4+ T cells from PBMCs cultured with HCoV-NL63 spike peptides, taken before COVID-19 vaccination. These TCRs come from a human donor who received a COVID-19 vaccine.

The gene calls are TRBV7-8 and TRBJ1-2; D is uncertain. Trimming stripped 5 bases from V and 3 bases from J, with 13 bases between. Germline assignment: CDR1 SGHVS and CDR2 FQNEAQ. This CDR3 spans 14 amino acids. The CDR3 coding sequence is TGTGCCAGCAGCCAAGGTCCCGCCTACTATGGCTACACCTTC. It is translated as CASSQGPAYYGYTF.

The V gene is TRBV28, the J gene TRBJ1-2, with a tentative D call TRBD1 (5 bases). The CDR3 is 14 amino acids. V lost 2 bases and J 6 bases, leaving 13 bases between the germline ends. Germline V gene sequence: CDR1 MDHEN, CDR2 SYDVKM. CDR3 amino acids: CASSLTGGEHGYTF. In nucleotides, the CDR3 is TGTGCCAGCAGTTTAACGGGGGGGGAACATGGCTACACCTTC.

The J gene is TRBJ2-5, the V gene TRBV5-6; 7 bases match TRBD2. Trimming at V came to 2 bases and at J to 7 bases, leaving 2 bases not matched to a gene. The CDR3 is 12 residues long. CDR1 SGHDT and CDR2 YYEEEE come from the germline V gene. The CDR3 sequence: CASSLWGGTQYF. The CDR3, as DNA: TGTGCCAGCAGCTTATGGGGGGGGACCCAGTACTTC.

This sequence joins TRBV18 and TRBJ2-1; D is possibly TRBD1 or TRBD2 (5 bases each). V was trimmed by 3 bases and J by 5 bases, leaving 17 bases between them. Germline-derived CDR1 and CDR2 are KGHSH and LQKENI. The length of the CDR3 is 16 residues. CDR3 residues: CASSPNRGTGNNEQFF. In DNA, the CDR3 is TGTGCCAGCTCACCGAACCGAGGGACGGGTAACAATGAGCAGTTCTTC.

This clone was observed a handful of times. The CDR3: CASSFGGQGAWEQFF. CDR3 bases: TGCGCCAGCAGCTTTGGCGGACAGGGGGCCTGGGAGCAGTTCTTC. This sequence joins TRBV5-1 and TRBJ2-1; 11 bases align to TRBD1. After removal of 2 bases from V and 10 bases from J, the junction contained 8 bases not matched to a gene. CDR3 length equals 15 residues. CDR1 is SGHRS and CDR2 is YFSETQ in the germline V gene.

Here the CDR3 reads CASSPSRTGRHIQYF. CDR3 coding DNA: TGTGCCAGCAGTCCTTCGAGGACAGGGCGGCACATTCAGTACTTC. The chain couples TRBV27 to TRBJ2-4; 8 bases map to TRBD1. J gave up 8 bases and V 5 bases, and 11 bases lay outside the gene matches. Germline V CDR1 and CDR2: MNHEY, SMNVEV (reference sequence). The CDR3 contains 15 residues.

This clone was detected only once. CDR3 protein: CASSAQGVRSGANVLTF. CDR3 bases: TGTGCCAGCAGTGCTCAGGGTGTTAGGAGTGGGGCCAACGTCCTGACTTTC. The J gene is TRBJ2-6, the V gene TRBV6-4, with a weak D call TRBD1 (5 bases). The CDR3 is 17 amino acids. Germline CDR1 reads MRHNA; CDR2 reads SNTAGT. With 4 bases removed from V and 3 bases from J, the gap between germline ends came to 16 bases.

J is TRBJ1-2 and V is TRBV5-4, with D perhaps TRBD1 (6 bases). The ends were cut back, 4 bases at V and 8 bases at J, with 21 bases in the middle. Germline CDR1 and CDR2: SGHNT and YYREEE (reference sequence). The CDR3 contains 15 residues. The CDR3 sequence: CASSPSVGGGAGYTF. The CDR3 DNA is TGTGCCAGCAGCCCCTCAGTCGGGGGGGGCGCAGGCTACACCTTC.

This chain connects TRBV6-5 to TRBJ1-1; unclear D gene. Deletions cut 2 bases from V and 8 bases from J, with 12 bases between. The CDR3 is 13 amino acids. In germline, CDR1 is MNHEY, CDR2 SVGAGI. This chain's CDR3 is CASSYAGNREAFF. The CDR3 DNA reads TGTGCCAGCAGTTACGCCGGGAACAGAGAAGCTTTCTTT.

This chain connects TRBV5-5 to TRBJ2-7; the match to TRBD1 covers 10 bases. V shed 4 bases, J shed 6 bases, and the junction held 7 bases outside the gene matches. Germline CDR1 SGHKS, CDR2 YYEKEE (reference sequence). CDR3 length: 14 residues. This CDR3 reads CASSPGGDRGEQYV. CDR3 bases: TGTGCCAGCAGCCCCGGGGGGGACAGGGGCGAGCAGTACGTC.

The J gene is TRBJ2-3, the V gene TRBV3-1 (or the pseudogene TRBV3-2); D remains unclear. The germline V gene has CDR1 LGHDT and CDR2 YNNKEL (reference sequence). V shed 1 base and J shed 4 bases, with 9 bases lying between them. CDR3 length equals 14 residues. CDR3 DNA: TGTGCCAGCAGCCAAGTTGCCACTGCAGATACGCAGTATTTT. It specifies CASSQVATADTQYF.

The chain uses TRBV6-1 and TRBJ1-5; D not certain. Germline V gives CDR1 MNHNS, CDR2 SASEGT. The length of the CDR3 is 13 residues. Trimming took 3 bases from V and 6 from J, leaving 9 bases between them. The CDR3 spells CASSDDNGQPQHF. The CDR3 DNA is TGTGCCAGCAGTGATGACAATGGTCAGCCCCAGCATTTT.

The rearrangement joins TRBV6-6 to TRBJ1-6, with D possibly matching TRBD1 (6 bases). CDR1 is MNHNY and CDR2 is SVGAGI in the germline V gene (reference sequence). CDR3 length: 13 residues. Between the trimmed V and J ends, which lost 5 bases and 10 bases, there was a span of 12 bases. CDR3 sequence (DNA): TGTGCCAGCAGTGATCGACAGGAATCACCCCTCCACTTT. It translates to CASSDRQESPLHF.

CDR3 bases: TGCAGCGCTCTATGGGGAGAGACCCAGTACTTC. This encodes CSALWGETQYF. The chain uses TRBV20-1 and TRBJ2-5; D not certain. CDR3 size: 11 residues. Germline V gene data show CDR1 as DFQATT and CDR2 as SNEGSKA (reference sequence).

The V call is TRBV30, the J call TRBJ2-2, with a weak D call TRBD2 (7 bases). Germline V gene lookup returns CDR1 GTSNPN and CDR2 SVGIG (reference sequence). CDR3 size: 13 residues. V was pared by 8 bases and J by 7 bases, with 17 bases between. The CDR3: CAQSRGAGGELFF. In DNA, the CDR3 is TGTGCCCAAAGCCGGGGGGCCGGCGGGGAGCTGTTTTTT.

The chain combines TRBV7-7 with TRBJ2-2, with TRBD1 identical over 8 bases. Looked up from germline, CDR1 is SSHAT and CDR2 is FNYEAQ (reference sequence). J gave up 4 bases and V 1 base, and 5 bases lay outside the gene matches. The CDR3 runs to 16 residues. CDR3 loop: CASSLVTGTGTGELFF. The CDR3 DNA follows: TGTGCCAGCAGCTTAGTTACGGGGACAGGCACCGGGGAGCTGTTTTTT.

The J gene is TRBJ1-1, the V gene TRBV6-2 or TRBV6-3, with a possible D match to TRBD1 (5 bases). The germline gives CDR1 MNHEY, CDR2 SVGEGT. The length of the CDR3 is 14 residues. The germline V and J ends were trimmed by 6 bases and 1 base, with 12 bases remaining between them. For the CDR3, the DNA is TGTGCCAGCAGCCGCGGGACCTCGAACACTGAAGCTTTCTTT. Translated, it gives CASSRGTSNTEAFF.

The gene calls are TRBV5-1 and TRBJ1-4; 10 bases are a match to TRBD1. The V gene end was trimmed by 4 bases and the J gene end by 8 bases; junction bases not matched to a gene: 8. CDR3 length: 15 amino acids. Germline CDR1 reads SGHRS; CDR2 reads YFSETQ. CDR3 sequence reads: CASSLSGTGEEKLFF. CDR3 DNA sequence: TGCGCCAGCAGCCTGTCCGGGACAGGGGAAGAAAAACTGTTTTTT.